A single sample is the source of the 21 T cell receptor beta chains below, sequenced in a study of blood T cell repertoires in COVID-19. Assay: immunoSEQ multiplex PCR; the TCRdb copy retains only in-frame clones and omits some. The sample includes some 190,000 clones, over 65% seen only once; the top ten take roughly 18%. Sequencing was performed on peripheral blood. The receptor set was obtained from a person aged 65 to 85 with COVID-19, enrolled during active disease.

For the CDR3, the DNA is TGTGCCAGCAGCGTAGGTCTAGCGGGCTCCTACGAGCAGTACTTC. Protein product: CASSVGLAGSYEQYF. This chain links TRBV9 with TRBJ2-7; the match to TRBD2 covers 8 bases. V was pared by 0 bases and J by 0 bases, with 2 bases of the junction left unmatched. This CDR3 region has 15 residues. Germline V gene sequence: CDR1 SGDLS, CDR2 YYNGEE. The variable domain in full, with the rest retrieved from reference TRBV9 and TRBJ2-7, is DSGVTQTPKHLITATGQRVTLRCSPRSGDLSVYWYQQSLDQGLQFLIQYYNGEERAKGNILERFSAQQFPDLHSELNLSSLELGDSALYFCASSVGLAGSYEQYFGPGTRLTVT.

V is TRBV3-1 (or the pseudogene TRBV3-2) and J is TRBJ1-1; D gene unclear. This CDR3 is 14 amino acids long. V lost 1 base and J 1 base, leaving 7 bases between the germline ends. Per germline, CDR1 LGHDT and CDR2 YNNKEL (reference sequence). CDR3 DNA: TGTGCCAGCAGCCAAGTTAAATCGAACACTGAAGCTTTCTTT. This encodes CASSQVKSNTEAFF.

The chain is built from TRBV6-4 and TRBJ2-1; 9 nucleotides align to TRBD2. The germline CDR1 and CDR2 sequences are MRHNA and SNTAGT. The ends lost 1 base at V and 6 bases at J; junction bases unmatched: 7. The length of the CDR3 is 16 residues. The chain's CDR3 is CASSDYSSGTRNEQFF. The CDR3 DNA is TGTGCCAGCAGTGACTATTCTAGCGGGACACGCAATGAGCAGTTCTTC.

The chain joins TRBV7-9 to TRBJ2-2; D may be TRBD1 (5 bases). Deletions cut 8 bases from V and 5 bases from J, with 18 bases between. The CDR3 extends over 15 amino acids. Germline CDR1 is SEHNR and CDR2 is FQNEAQ (reference sequence). CDR3 amino acids: CASVQSQGWTGELFF. The CDR3 coding sequence is TGTGCCAGCGTACAATCCCAGGGTTGGACCGGGGAGCTGTTTTTT. The full variable domain, rest sourced from reference TRBV7-9 and TRBJ2-2, is DTGVSQNPRHKITKRGQNVTFRCDPISEHNRLYWYRQTLGQGPEFLTYFQNEAQLEKSRLLSDRFSAERPKGSFSTLEIQRTEQGDSAMYLCASVQSQGWTGELFFGEGSRLTVL.

This chain connects TRBV5-1 to TRBJ2-2, with a possible D match to TRBD1 (6 bases). This CDR3 contains 14 residues. From germline, CDR1 is SGHRS and CDR2 YFSETQ. V lost 6 bases and J 4 bases, leaving 13 bases between the germline ends. The CDR3 here is CASTPDSFTGELFF. Written as DNA, the CDR3 is TGCGCCAGCACCCCGGACAGTTTCACCGGGGAGCTGTTTTTT.

This chain connects TRBV27 to TRBJ2-7, with D possibly TRBD1 on 6 matching bases. This CDR3 is built from 14 residues. The V gene's germline CDR1 is MNHEY and CDR2 SMNVEV (reference sequence). Trimming left V 5 bases short and J 2 bases short, with 13 bases between. Written as DNA, the CDR3 is TGTGCCAGCAGTCCTCCGGGACACACCTACGAGCAGTACTTC. It is translated as CASSPPGHTYEQYF.

J is TRBJ2-7 and V is TRBV30; TRBD1 matches 10 bases. The length of the CDR3 is 15 residues. The J segment lost 7 bases and the V segment lost 5 bases, leaving 14 bases of the junction unmatched. Germline V gene lookup returns CDR1 GTSNPN and CDR2 SVGIG (reference sequence). CDR3: CAWGHRDRGLGEQYF. CDR3 sequence (DNA): TGTGCCTGGGGACACCGGGACAGGGGTCTTGGAGAGCAGTACTTC.

The gene calls are TRBV30 and TRBJ2-7, with 8 bases matching TRBD2. The CDR3 has 13 residues. With 0 bases clipped from V and 6 bases from J, the junction kept 4 bases outside the gene matches. Looked up from germline, CDR1 is GTSNPN and CDR2 is SVGIG (reference sequence). The CDR3 DNA reads as TGTGCCTGGAGTGTACGGGGGGGAGGCGAGCAGTACTTC. This gives the protein CAWSVRGGGEQYF. Full variable domain (rest looked up from reference TRBV30 and TRBJ2-7): SQTIHQWPATLVQPVGSPLSLECTVEGTSNPNLYWYRQAAGRGLQLLFYSVGIGQISSEVPQNLSASRPQDRQFILSSKKLLLSDSGFYLCAWSVRGGGEQYFGPGTRLTVT.

V is TRBV19 and J is TRBJ1-2; possible D gene TRBD1, 5 bases. Germline CDR1 reads LNHDA; CDR2 reads SQIVND (reference sequence). The CDR3 runs to 15 residues. V was clipped by 4 bases and J by 4 bases, with 16 bases between them. The CDR3 spells CASSTQASGVYGYTF. DNA for the CDR3: TGTGCCAGTAGTACTCAGGCTTCGGGGGTCTATGGCTACACCTTC.

The V call is TRBV19, the J call TRBJ2-1; D gene ambiguous. This CDR3 has 16 residues. Germline loops: CDR1 LNHDA, CDR2 SQIVND (reference sequence). V was shortened by 4 bases and J by 2 bases, with 15 bases between the two germline ends. CDR3 coding DNA: TGTGCCAGTAGTACCCCCTCCCTGAGCCCCTACAATGAGCAGTTCTTC. This encodes CASSTPSLSPYNEQFF.

The chain couples TRBV28 to TRBJ2-5; tentative D call: TRBD2 (6 bases). Germline assignment: CDR1 MDHEN and CDR2 SYDVKM. V was cut by 6 bases and J by 3 bases, with 20 bases left in between. The CDR3 is 16 residues long. Written as DNA, the CDR3 is TGTGCCAGCAGAACTTACGAGGCGGGAAGGAAAGAGACCCAGTACTTC. Translated, it gives CASRTYEAGRKETQYF.

This clone was detected only once. V gene TRBV5-1 combines with J gene TRBJ1-6, with D tentatively TRBD1 (5 bases). The CDR3 length is 14 residues. The V and J ends lost 1 base and 3 bases respectively, with 5 bases between them. The germline V gene has CDR1 SGHRS and CDR2 YFSETQ. The CDR3 protein is CASSLQGYNSPLHF. The CDR3 DNA reads TGCGCCAGCAGCTTGCAGGGCTATAATTCACCCCTCCACTTT.

This chain joins TRBV5-5 and TRBJ1-6; a weak D match, TRBD1 (6 bases). CDR3 size: 15 residues. CDR1 is SGHKS and CDR2 is YYEKEE in the germline V gene (reference sequence). The ends were cut back, 0 bases at V and 9 bases at J, with 13 bases in the middle. The CDR3 loop reads CASSLAQDSFSPLHF. In DNA form, the CDR3 reads TGTGCCAGCAGCTTGGCTCAGGACAGTTTTTCACCCCTCCACTTT.

DNA for the CDR3: TGTGCCACCAGCAGGACTTTACACGGGGAGCTGTTTTTT. Protein sequence: CATSRTLHGELFF. This chain uses TRBV6-6 with TRBJ2-2, with a weak D call TRBD2 (5 bases). The germline V gene has CDR1 MNHNY and CDR2 SVGAGI (reference sequence). The V and J ends lost 10 bases and 7 bases respectively, with 16 bases between them. There are 13 residues in the CDR3.

J is TRBJ2-2 and V is TRBV10-2; possibly TRBD1 for D (7 bases). The CDR3 contains 19 residues. The V gene lost 2 bases and the J gene lost 3 bases, with 22 bases spanning the gap. CDR1 is WSHSY and CDR2 is SAAADI in the germline V gene. The CDR3 spells CASSEVGQARGADTGELFF. For the CDR3, the DNA is TGCGCCAGCAGTGAGGTTGGACAGGCGAGGGGGGCGGACACCGGGGAGCTGTTTTTT.

The genes are TRBV9 and TRBJ1-2; D is perhaps TRBD1 (5 bases). The V gene's germline CDR1 is SGDLS and CDR2 YYNGEE. This CDR3 has 15 amino acids. The V and J ends lost 4 bases and 2 bases respectively, with 15 bases between them. CDR3 bases: TGTGCCAGCAGCCTCCAGGCGGGGGGAAACTATGGCTACACCTTC. Amino acids: CASSLQAGGNYGYTF.

This chain connects TRBV4-1 to TRBJ2-3; TRBD1 matches 8 bases. The CDR3 is made up of 16 amino acids. CDR1 is MGHRA, CDR2 YSYEKL, per germline. Unmatched junction bases numbered 5, after V lost 1 base and J lost 2 bases. DNA of the CDR3: TGCGCCAGCAGCCAAGCGGGACAGGCGTTCACAGATACGCAGTATTTT. Protein product: CASSQAGQAFTDTQYF.

This rearrangement joins TRBV6-6 to TRBJ1-6, with D possibly matching TRBD1 (5 bases). CDR1 and CDR2 (germline): MNHNY, SVGAGI (reference sequence). V was trimmed by 6 bases and J by 7 bases, leaving 22 bases between them. The CDR3 is 17 residues long. This CDR3 reads CASSRRPPSGGNSPLHF. The CDR3 nucleotides are TGTGCCAGCAGCCGACGTCCCCCCTCGGGGGGGAATTCACCCCTCCACTTT.

The table lists this clone with a few counts. V usage is TRBV4-1 and J usage is TRBJ1-5; TRBD1 matches at 8 bases. Per the germline V gene, CDR1 is MGHRA and CDR2 is YSYEKL. J was trimmed by 7 bases and V by 2 bases; bases with no gene match: 4. There are 14 residues in the CDR3. The CDR3: CASSQRQGIQPQHF. CDR3 nucleotides: TGCGCCAGCAGCCAAAGACAGGGGATCCAGCCCCAGCATTTT.

CDR3 residues: CASSLAGEAQYF. Written as DNA, the CDR3 is TGTGCCAGCAGCTTAGCGGGGGAGGCCCAGTACTTC. This chain uses TRBV7-3 with TRBJ2-5; 7 nucleotides match TRBD2. This CDR3 has 12 amino acids. V was pared by 2 bases and J by 9 bases, with 3 bases of the junction left unmatched. Per germline, CDR1 SGHTA and CDR2 FQGTGA.

The J gene is TRBJ2-3, the V gene TRBV7-2, with D possibly matching TRBD2 (5 bases). V lost 2 bases and J lost 2, with 14 bases in between. The CDR3 consists of 16 residues. Germline CDR1 SGHTA, CDR2 FQGNSA. In nucleotides, the CDR3 is TGTGCCAGCAGCTTATCGGCGGGCCGTATCACAGATACGCAGTATTTT. Its protein is CASSLSAGRITDTQYF.